This T cell receptor (beta chain) was profiled in a study of T cell repertoires in cytomegalovirus infection (dated by TCRdb to about 2019). Concerning the study at large: Because public TCR beta signatures pointed to carriage of CMV infection together with the matching HLA type, the HLA type of each donor mattered for the analysis. Study-wide findings and limitations: The ex vivo response was dominated by HLA-C-restricted CMV-specific TCR beta clonotypes, and the single most frequent clonotype in two of eight donors was supplied by these HLA-C-restricted clonotypes. Cumulative frequency of public TCR beta family members discriminated carriers of CMV infection plus the relevant HLA type in this cohort and an independent approximately 400-donor cohort.

Regarding this clonotype: What antigen it recognizes has not been identified. Base-call qualities are not available, and no considerably larger clone is one nucleotide away.

Sequencing was carried out with an Illumina HiSeq 1500. The public reads were run again by TCRdb, first through fastp at Q25 and then through MiXCR, and only productive beta chains were kept. Entries are consolidated by CDR3 protein sequence, retaining the most common genes and DNA. The sample records about 320,000 distinct CDR3 sequences, 9% to 9.5% of which are singletons. The ten most abundant clones make up around 4% of the sample. Trimming removed 6 bases from V and 4 bases from J, leaving 19 bases between the germline ends. The CDR3 runs 16 amino acids, cysteine and phenylalanine included. Solely the CDR3 DNA is kept, with 48 bases framed from the first base.

Sequencing input: PBMCs. The sequence was obtained from a human donor in good health (CMV status not recorded). Some clones in this sample may be carry-over from other donors' samples. The chain couples TRBV12-3 or TRBV12-4 to TRBJ1-5; the D segment could be TRBD1, given 5 matching bases. The nucleotides are TGTGCCAGCAGCCTAGCAAACCGGGGCCCTAATCAGCCCCAGCATTTT. Its protein reads: CASSLANRGPNQPQHF.